Presented here are 32 T cell receptor beta chains from one specimen sequenced in a study of T cell responses to AZD1222 COVID-19 vaccine. Produced via immunoSEQ multiplex PCR; TCRdb's table is partial and in-frame only. Of approximately 96,000 clones in the sample, around nine tenths were seen once. The specimen comprised peripheral blood, sampled 28 days after the second AZD1222 dose. These receptors came from an adult who received the AZD1222 COVID-19 vaccine.

This chain links TRBV25-1 with TRBJ1-1, with D tentatively TRBD1 (5 bases). Trimming removed 3 bases from V and 6 bases from J, with 17 bases in between. CDR3 length equals 15 residues. The germline V gene encodes CDR1 MGHDK and CDR2 SYGVNS. The CDR3 DNA reads as TGTGCCAGCAGTGAGTATGGCAGGGCTCGGGCTGAAGCTTTCTTT. This encodes CASSEYGRARAEAFF.

The J gene is TRBJ2-1, the V gene TRBV14, with D unresolved. Looked up from germline, CDR1 is SGHDN and CDR2 is FVKESK. V lost 1 base and J lost 3, with 7 bases in between. This CDR3 contains 14 residues. Here the CDR3 DNA reads TGTGCCAGCAGCCAAGGGCAGGACTACAATGAGCAGTTCTTC. Translated, it gives CASSQGQDYNEQFF.

The CDR3 DNA is TGCAGCGGGACCAGGGGGAACACTGAAGCTTTCTTT. Its translation: CSGTRGNTEAFF. This chain uses TRBV29-1 with TRBJ1-1; perhaps TRBD1 as D (6 bases). Germline lookup yields CDR1 SQVTM and CDR2 ANQGSEA. V dropped 7 bases and J dropped 1 base, with 10 bases sitting between them. CDR3 size: 12 residues.

The rearrangement uses TRBV5-1 and TRBJ2-7; D may be TRBD1 (6 bases). The CDR3 contains 14 residues. Between the trimmed V and J ends, which lost 0 bases and 3 bases, there was a span of 10 bases. In germline, CDR1 is SGHRS, CDR2 YFSETQ. This CDR3 reads CASSLGTENYEQYF. The CDR3 nucleotides read TGCGCCAGCAGCTTGGGGACAGAGAACTACGAGCAGTACTTC.

The rearrangement links TRBV5-1 to TRBJ1-1; no clear D. V was cut by 0 bases and J by 9 bases, with 15 bases left in between. From germline, CDR1 is SGHRS and CDR2 YFSETQ. The CDR3 runs to 14 residues. As DNA, the CDR3 is TGCGCCAGCAGCTTGGAACTAGCTGGGGAGAAAGCTTTCTTT. Translated, it gives CASSLELAGEKAFF.

Only one count was recorded for this clone. J is TRBJ1-6 and V is TRBV28; weak D call: TRBD1 (5 bases). The germline V gene encodes CDR1 MDHEN and CDR2 SYDVKM. Trimming left V 2 bases short and J 10 bases short, with 12 bases between. This CDR3 is built from 14 residues. CDR3 sequence: CASSLRQGGSPLHF. CDR3 nucleotides: TGTGCCAGCAGTTTACGGCAGGGAGGCTCACCCCTCCACTTT.

The chain links TRBV4-1 to TRBJ2-2; tentatively, D is TRBD2 (5 bases). This CDR3 is 15 amino acids long. The V end was cut by 2 bases, the J end by 3 bases, with 10 bases between. CDR1 and CDR2 from the germline V gene are MGHRA and YSYEKL. The CDR3 reads CASSQPWEHTGELFF. CDR3 sequence (DNA): TGCGCCAGCAGCCAACCCTGGGAGCACACCGGGGAGCTGTTTTTT.

The V and J genes are TRBV2 and TRBJ1-5; 9 positions agree with TRBD1. Germline V lookup: CDR1 SNHLY, CDR2 FYNNEI. V gave up 2 bases and J gave up 4 bases; unmatched junction bases: 6. This CDR3 contains 16 residues. The CDR3 DNA sequence: TGTGCCAGCAGTGAAAGGGGACAGGGCTGGAATCAGCCCCAGCATTTT. It is translated as CASSERGQGWNQPQHF. Full variable domain (remainder filled in from reference TRBV2 and TRBJ1-5): EPEVTQTPSHQVTQMGQEVILRCVPISNHLYFYWYRQILGQKVEFLVSFYNNEISEKSEIFDDQFSVERPDGSNFTLKIRSTKLEDSAMYFCASSERGQGWNQPQHFGDGTRLSIL.

The chain combines TRBV7-8 with TRBJ2-1; no definite D call. Trimming left V 1 base short and J 8 bases short, with 9 bases between. This CDR3 has 13 amino acids. The germline CDR1 and CDR2 sequences are SGHVS and FQNEAQ. CDR3 protein: CASSLGFGDEQFF. CDR3 in DNA: TGTGCCAGCAGCTTAGGGTTTGGGGATGAGCAGTTCTTC.

The genes are TRBV5-5 and TRBJ1-2; TRBD1 matches at 9 bases. The CDR3 has 14 residues. Germline CDR1 and CDR2: SGHKS and YYEKEE (reference sequence). The V segment lost 5 bases and the J segment 6 bases; nucleotides outside the gene matches: 8. The CDR3 loop is CASSLQGARDGYTF. The CDR3 DNA sequence: TGTGCCAGCAGTCTACAGGGGGCGCGAGATGGCTACACCTTC.

The chain uses TRBV9 and TRBJ1-2; D ambiguous. Germline V gene data show CDR1 as SGDLS and CDR2 as YYNGEE. This CDR3 has 18 amino acids. Trimming stripped 0 bases from V and 4 bases from J, with 22 bases between. The CDR3 loop reads CASSVEGGIIPLGYGYTF. The CDR3 bases are TGTGCCAGCAGCGTAGAGGGAGGCATAATACCGCTCGGCTATGGCTACACCTTC. Complete variable domain (other parts from reference TRBV9 and TRBJ1-2): DSGVTQTPKHLITATGQRVTLRCSPRSGDLSVYWYQQSLDQGLQFLIQYYNGEERAKGNILERFSAQQFPDLHSELNLSSLELGDSALYFCASSVEGGIIPLGYGYTFGSGTRLTVV.

The J gene is TRBJ1-5, the V gene TRBV6-1; the D gene is possibly TRBD1 (6 bases). From germline, CDR1 is MNHNS and CDR2 SASEGT. V lost 4 bases to trimming and J lost 1 base, with 14 bases between them. This CDR3 is built from 16 residues. CDR3: CASSGRGGLSNQPQHF. The DNA of the CDR3 is TGTGCCAGCAGTGGGCGGGGGGGCCTAAGCAATCAGCCCCAGCATTTT.

The rearrangement links TRBV7-2 to TRBJ1-6; TRBD1 might be the D (5 bases). The CDR3 is made up of 16 amino acids. Germline V gives CDR1 SGHTA, CDR2 FQGNSA. V was pared by 5 bases and J by 7 bases, with 18 bases between. CDR3 nucleotides: TGTGCCAGCAGCCTCACGGGGTCCAGGGCCAATTCACCCCTCCACTTT. This codes for CASSLTGSRANSPLHF.

This sequence joins TRBV10-3 and TRBJ1-5; the D gene is possibly TRBD1 (6 bases). The CDR3 runs 15 residues. V was cut by 11 bases and J by 6 bases, with 23 bases left in between. Germline V gene data show CDR1 as ENHRY and CDR2 as SYGVKD. CDR3 region: CASSDSSGGGQPQHF. Here the CDR3 DNA reads TGTGCCTCCTCGGACAGTTCCGGTGGGGGTCAGCCCCAGCATTTT.

J is TRBJ1-1 and V is TRBV5-1, with D maybe TRBD1 (6 bases). This CDR3 contains 16 residues. V lost 0 bases and J lost 5, with 17 bases in between. Looked up from germline, CDR1 is SGHRS and CDR2 is YFSETQ. CDR3: CASSLEATRGATEAFF. The CDR3, as DNA: TGCGCCAGCAGCTTGGAGGCCACCAGGGGAGCAACTGAAGCTTTCTTT.

The chain combines TRBV5-4 with TRBJ1-1, with D unresolved. V lost 2 bases and J lost 5, with 7 bases in between. The CDR3 has 12 residues. Germline V gene lookup returns CDR1 SGHNT and CDR2 YYREEE (reference sequence). The CDR3 nucleotides read TGTGCCAGCAGCTTAGGGAGGACTGAAGCTTTCTTT. This translates into CASSLGRTEAFF.

This chain links TRBV30 with TRBJ1-2, with D perhaps matching TRBD1 (5 bases). Trimming cost V 5 bases and J 3 bases, with 16 bases left between them. The CDR3 runs to 14 residues. Germline CDR1 is GTSNPN and CDR2 is SVGIG (reference sequence). The CDR3 bases are TGTGCCTGGCACTGGGGGGTGGGGGACTATGGCTACACCTTC. Residues: CAWHWGVGDYGYTF.

The CDR3 DNA reads as TGTGCCAGCAGCCAGGCGGAGATAGTTGAGGAGGAGCAGTTCTTC. This sequence encodes CASSQAEIVEEEQFF. This chain links TRBV5-6 with TRBJ2-1, with D hard to call. The CDR3 sequence is 15 residues long. Germline V CDR1 and CDR2: SGHDT, YYEEEE. With 4 bases removed from V and 10 bases from J, the gap between germline ends came to 21 bases. The variable domain in full, with the rest retrieved from reference TRBV5-6 and TRBJ2-1, is DAGVTQSPTHLIKTRGQQVTLRCSPKSGHDTVSWYQQALGQGPQFIFQYYEEEERQRGNFPDRFSGHQFPNYSSELNVNALLLGDSALYLCASSQAEIVEEEQFFGPGTRLTVL.

The chain combines TRBV7-8 with TRBJ1-2; D is unresolved. V was clipped by 0 bases and J by 5 bases, with 4 bases between them. The CDR3 is 12 amino acids. Germline CDR1 SGHVS, CDR2 FQNEAQ. CDR3 coding DNA: TGTGCCAGCAGCTTAGCGTCTTATGGCTACACCTTC. Residues: CASSLASYGYTF.

The gene calls are TRBV7-2 and TRBJ2-6; D is perhaps TRBD1 or TRBD2 (6 bases each). Germline lookup yields CDR1 SGHTA and CDR2 FQGNSA. Trimming stripped 6 bases from V and 4 bases from J, with 19 bases between. This CDR3 region has 17 residues. The CDR3 nucleotides read TGTGCCAGCAGACGGGTAGGGGGGCGAGGAGGGGCCAACGTCCTGACTTTC. It yields the protein CASRRVGGRGGANVLTF.

This chain uses TRBV7-6 with TRBJ2-1; TRBD2 agrees at 8 bases. V dropped 1 base and J dropped 1; count of bases not matched to a gene: 9. Looked up from germline, CDR1 is SGHVS and CDR2 is FNYEAQ. The CDR3 is 18 residues long. CDR3 DNA sequence: TGTGCCAGCAGCTTAGAGGCGGCGGGAGGCGAATCCTACAATGAGCAGTTCTTC. Its translation is CASSLEAAGGESYNEQFF.

The V and J genes are TRBV5-5 and TRBJ1-6; D might be TRBD1 (6 bases). The germline V gene has CDR1 SGHKS and CDR2 YYEKEE (reference sequence). The CDR3 is made up of 14 amino acids. V lost 3 bases, J lost 7 bases, and 11 bases lay in between. The CDR3 sequence is CASSYWDINSPLHF. The CDR3 DNA reads as TGTGCCAGCAGCTATTGGGACATAAATTCACCCCTCCACTTT.

This clone is a singleton in its sample. The genes are TRBV3-1 (or the pseudogene TRBV3-2) and TRBJ2-3, with D maybe TRBD2 (6 bases). Germline V gene lookup returns CDR1 LGHDT and CDR2 YNNKEL (reference sequence). The CDR3 consists of 15 residues. V was pared by 3 bases and J by 4 bases, with 14 bases between. CDR3 residues: CASSHLRGRADTQYF. The CDR3 DNA reads TGTGCCAGCAGCCACCTGCGGGGACGGGCAGATACGCAGTATTTT.

CDR3 sequence reads: CASSTLILAGGSDEQFF. As DNA, the CDR3 is TGTGCCAGCTCAACACTAATACTAGCGGGGGGGAGTGATGAGCAGTTCTTC. The rearrangement uses TRBV18 and TRBJ2-1; 13 bases match TRBD2. CDR1 KGHSH and CDR2 LQKENI come from the germline V gene. This CDR3 has 17 amino acids. V lost 5 bases to trimming and J lost 8 bases; unmatched junction nucleotides: 12.

This rearrangement joins TRBV6-4 to TRBJ2-1; 15 bases match TRBD2. Trimming cost V 5 bases and J 3 bases; bases outside gene matches: 8. CDR1 and CDR2 (germline): MRHNA, SNTAGT. The CDR3 length is 18 residues. Written as DNA, the CDR3 is TGTGCCAGCAGTAGGACTAGCGGGAGGGCCCCCTACTACAATGAGCAGTTCTTC. This sequence encodes CASSRTSGRAPYYNEQFF.

The J gene is TRBJ2-7, the V gene TRBV6-6; D tentatively fits TRBD1 or TRBD2 (5 bases each). The length of the CDR3 is 14 residues. Germline V CDR1 and CDR2: MNHNY, SVGAGI (reference sequence). Trimming took 6 bases from V and 2 from J, leaving 14 bases between them. CDR3 protein: CASSLRDGTYEQYF. The CDR3 DNA sequence: TGTGCCAGCAGCCTCCGGGACGGCACCTACGAGCAGTACTTC.

The V gene is TRBV20-1, the J gene TRBJ2-5; unclear D gene. This CDR3 contains 10 residues. In germline, CDR1 is DFQATT, CDR2 SNEGSKA (reference sequence). Trimming shortened V by 6 bases and J by 3 bases, and 5 bases separated the two germline ends. The CDR3 DNA sequence: TGCAGTGCGTATAAAGAGACCCAGTACTTC. It is translated as CSAYKETQYF.

The rearrangement uses TRBV3-1 (or the pseudogene TRBV3-2) and TRBJ2-1, with D perhaps TRBD2 (5 bases). V was cut by 1 base and J by 2 bases, with 9 bases left in between. The germline gives CDR1 LGHDT, CDR2 YNNKEL (reference sequence). This CDR3 contains 15 residues. As DNA, the CDR3 is TGTGCCAGCAGCCAAGCACTCGGGACCTACAATGAGCAGTTCTTC. Translated: CASSQALGTYNEQFF.

The chain couples TRBV6-2 or TRBV6-3 to TRBJ2-7, with TRBD1 matching 8 bases. There are 15 residues in the CDR3. With V trimmed by 5 bases and J by 3 bases, 9 bases remained unmatched. The germline gives CDR1 MNHEY, CDR2 SVGEGT. In DNA, the CDR3 is TGTGCCAGCAGTCGCCGACAGGGGTTGGACTACGAGCAGTACTTC. It specifies CASSRRQGLDYEQYF.

This clone has just one count. This chain connects TRBV7-8 to TRBJ1-2; D gene unclear. CDR1 and CDR2 (germline): SGHVS, FQNEAQ. This CDR3 region has 13 residues. Trimming pared 4 bases from V and 8 bases from J, leaving 14 bases between. Written as DNA, the CDR3 is TGTGCCAGCAGCTACCGACATCATCGGGGCTACACCTTC. It yields the protein CASSYRHHRGYTF.

J is TRBJ1-2 and V is TRBV14; D is uncertain. Germline V gene sequence: CDR1 SGHDN, CDR2 FVKESK. The CDR3 is 14 residues long. V was trimmed by 5 bases and J by 0 bases, leaving 10 bases between them. In DNA form, the CDR3 reads TGTGCCAGCAGCAAAGGCAATACTAACTATGGCTACACCTTC. This translates into CASSKGNTNYGYTF.

The V and J genes are TRBV5-6 and TRBJ1-2, with TRBD1 identical over 8 bases. The CDR3 length is 15 residues. V shed 2 bases, J shed 3 bases, and the junction held 6 bases outside the gene matches. CDR1 is SGHDT and CDR2 is YYEEEE in the germline V gene. The CDR3 bases are TGTGCCAGCAGCTTTGACAGGGGATTTTACTATGGCTACACCTTC. Its translation: CASSFDRGFYYGYTF.